Sequencing of this T cell receptor (beta chain) was carried out in a study of monozygotic twins with inflammatory bowel disease. In the case of this clonotype: What it binds is unknown.

Roughly 3,800 ng of total RNA went into each TCR library. TCRdb re-called the 5' RACE reads and shows each CDR3 protein once, DNA omitted. This table holds fewer than 450,000 distinct CDR3 sequences. Findings and caveats of the study: There were differing immunosuppressive treatments, which may have added variability to patient repertoires.

The clonotype was recovered from a human donor with ulcerative colitis or Crohn's disease, or a healthy co-twin of an affected twin (not recorded which). The specimen was blood.

The CDR3 protein is CASSLGWQVTEAFF. V is TRBV7-6 and J is TRBJ1-1. The CDR3 has 14 amino acids. The germline CDR1 and CDR2 sequences are SGHVS and FNYEAQ.